This TCR beta chain is from a study of cytotoxic CD8 clonotypes in ibrutinib-treated CLL. CDR1 and CDR2 from the germline V gene are MNHEY and SMNVEV (reference sequence). The CDR3 extends over 15 amino acids. With 6 bases removed from V and 4 bases from J, the gap between germline ends came to 16 bases. This table comes from immunoSEQ multiplex PCR, and its TCRdb copy is limited to in-frame clones, with some not included. The repertoire has 130,000 or so clones, 70% to 80% of them found once; the top ten carry more than 10%. The chain is built from TRBV27 and TRBJ1-3, with D maybe TRBD1 (5 bases). Specimen: PBMCs, collected after 12 months of ibrutinib treatment. This sequence originates from a human donor with chronic lymphocytic leukemia. CDR3 coding DNA: TGTGCCAGCAGACCTGGGGCAGGGTCAGGAAACACCATATATTTT. Its protein is CASRPGAGSGNTIYF.